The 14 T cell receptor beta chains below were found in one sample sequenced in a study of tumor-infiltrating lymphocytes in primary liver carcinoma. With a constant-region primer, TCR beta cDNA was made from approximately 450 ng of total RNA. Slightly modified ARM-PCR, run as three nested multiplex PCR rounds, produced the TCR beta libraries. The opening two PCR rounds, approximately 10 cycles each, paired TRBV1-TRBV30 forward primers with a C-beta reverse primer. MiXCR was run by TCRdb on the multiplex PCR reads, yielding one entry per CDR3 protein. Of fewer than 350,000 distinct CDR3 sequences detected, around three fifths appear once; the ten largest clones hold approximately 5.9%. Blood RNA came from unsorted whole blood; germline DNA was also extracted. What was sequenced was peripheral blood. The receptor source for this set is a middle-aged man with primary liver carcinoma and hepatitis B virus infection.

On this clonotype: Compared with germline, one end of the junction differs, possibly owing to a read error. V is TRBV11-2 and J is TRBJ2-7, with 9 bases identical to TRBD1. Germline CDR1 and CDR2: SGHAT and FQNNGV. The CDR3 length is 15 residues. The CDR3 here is CAGSPGQGSTYEQYF. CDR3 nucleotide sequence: TGTGCCGGCAGCCCGGGACAGGGATCGACCTACGAGCAGTACTTC.

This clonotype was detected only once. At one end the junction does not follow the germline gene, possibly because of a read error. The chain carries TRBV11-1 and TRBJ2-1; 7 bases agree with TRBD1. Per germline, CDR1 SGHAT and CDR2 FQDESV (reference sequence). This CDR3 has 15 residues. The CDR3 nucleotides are TGTGCCAGCAGCTTAGTCGGACAGGAATACAATGGGCAGTTCTTC. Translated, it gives CASSLVGQEYNGQFF. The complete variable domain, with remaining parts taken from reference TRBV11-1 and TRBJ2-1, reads EAEVAQSPRYKITEKSQAVAFWCDPISGHATLYWYRQILGQGPELLVQFQDESVVDDSQLPKDRFSAERLKGVDSTLKIQPAELGDSAMYLCASSLVGQEYNGQFFGPGTRLTVL.

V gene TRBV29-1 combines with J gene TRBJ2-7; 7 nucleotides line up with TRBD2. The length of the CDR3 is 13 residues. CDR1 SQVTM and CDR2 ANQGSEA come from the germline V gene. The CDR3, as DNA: TGCGGCGGGGGAGATAGCTCTCTAAGGGAGCAGTACTTC. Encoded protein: CGGGDSSLREQYF.

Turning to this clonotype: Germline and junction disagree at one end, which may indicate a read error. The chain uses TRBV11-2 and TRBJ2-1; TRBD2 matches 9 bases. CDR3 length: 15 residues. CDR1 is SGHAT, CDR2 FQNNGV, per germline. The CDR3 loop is CASSPEREVYNEQFF. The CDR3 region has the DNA TGTGCCAGCAGCCCCGAGCGGGAGGTGTACAACGAGCAGTTCTTC.

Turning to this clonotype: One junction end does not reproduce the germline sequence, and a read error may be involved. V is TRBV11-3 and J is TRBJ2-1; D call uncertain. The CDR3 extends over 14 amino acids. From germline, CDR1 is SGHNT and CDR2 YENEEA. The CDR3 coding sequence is TGTACCAGCAGCTCAGCGAGCTCCTACAATGAGCAGTTCTTC. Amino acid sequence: CTSSSASSYNEQFF.

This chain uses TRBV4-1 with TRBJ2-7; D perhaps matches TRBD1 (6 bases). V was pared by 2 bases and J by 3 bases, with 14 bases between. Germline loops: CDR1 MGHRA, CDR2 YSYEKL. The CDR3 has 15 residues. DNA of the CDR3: TGCGCCAGCAGCCAAACCAGGGGCGACTTCTACGAGCAGTACTTC. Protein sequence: CASSQTRGDFYEQYF.

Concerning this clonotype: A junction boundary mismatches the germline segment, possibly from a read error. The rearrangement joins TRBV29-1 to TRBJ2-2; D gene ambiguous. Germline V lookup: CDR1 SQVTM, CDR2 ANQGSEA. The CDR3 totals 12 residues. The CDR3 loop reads CSGLRNIGELFF. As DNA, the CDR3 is TGCAGCGGCCTCAGGAACATCGGGGAGCTGTTTTTT.

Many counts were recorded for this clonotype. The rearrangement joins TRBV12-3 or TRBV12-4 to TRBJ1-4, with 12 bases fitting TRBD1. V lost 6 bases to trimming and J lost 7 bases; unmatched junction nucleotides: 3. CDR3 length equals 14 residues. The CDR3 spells CASRAGQGAEKLFF. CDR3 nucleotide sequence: TGTGCCAGCAGAGCGGGACAGGGGGCTGAAAAACTGTTTTTT.

The CDR3 region is CASSAPGQGGNEQFF. Here the CDR3 DNA reads TGTGCCAGCAGCGCTCCGGGACAGGGTGGCAATGAGCAGTTCTTC. The chain joins TRBV7-2 to TRBJ2-1; 9 bases fit TRBD1. V was clipped by 5 bases and J by 6 bases; unmatched bases: 8. Germline loops: CDR1 SGHTA, CDR2 FQGNSA. The CDR3 has 15 amino acids.

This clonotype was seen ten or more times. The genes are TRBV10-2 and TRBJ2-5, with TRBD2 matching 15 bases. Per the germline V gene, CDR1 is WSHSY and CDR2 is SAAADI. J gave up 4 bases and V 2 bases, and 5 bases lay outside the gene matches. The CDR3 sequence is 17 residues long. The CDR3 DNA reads TGCGCCAGCAGTGAGCCGGGACTAGCGGGAGGAGGAGAGACCCAGTACTTC. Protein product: CASSEPGLAGGGETQYF.

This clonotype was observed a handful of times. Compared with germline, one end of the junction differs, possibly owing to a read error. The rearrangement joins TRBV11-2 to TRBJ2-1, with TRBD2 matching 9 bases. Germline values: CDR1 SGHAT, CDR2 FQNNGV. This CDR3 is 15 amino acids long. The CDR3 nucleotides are TGTGTCAGCAGCGCCGGGACTAGCTTCGGGAATGAGCAGTTCTTC. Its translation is CVSSAGTSFGNEQFF.

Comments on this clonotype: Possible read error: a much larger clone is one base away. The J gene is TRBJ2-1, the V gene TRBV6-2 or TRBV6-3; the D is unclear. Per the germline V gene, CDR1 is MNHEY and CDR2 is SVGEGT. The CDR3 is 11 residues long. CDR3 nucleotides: TGTGCCAGCAGACGAAACAATCAGCAGTTCTTC. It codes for CASRRNNQQFF.

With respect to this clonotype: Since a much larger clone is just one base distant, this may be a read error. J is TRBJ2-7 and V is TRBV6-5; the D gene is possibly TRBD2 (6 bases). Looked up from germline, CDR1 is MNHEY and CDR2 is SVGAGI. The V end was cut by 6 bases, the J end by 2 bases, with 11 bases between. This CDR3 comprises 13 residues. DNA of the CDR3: TGTGCCAGCAGCACGGGACTTACCTACGAGCAGTACTTC. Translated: CASSTGLTYEQYF.

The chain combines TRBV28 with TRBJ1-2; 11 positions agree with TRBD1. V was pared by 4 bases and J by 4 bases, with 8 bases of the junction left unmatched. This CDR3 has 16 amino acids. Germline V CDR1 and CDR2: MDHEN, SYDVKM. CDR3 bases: TGTGCCAGCAGTTCTCCCGGGACAGGGGGAAGCTATGGCTACACCTTC. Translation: CASSSPGTGGSYGYTF.